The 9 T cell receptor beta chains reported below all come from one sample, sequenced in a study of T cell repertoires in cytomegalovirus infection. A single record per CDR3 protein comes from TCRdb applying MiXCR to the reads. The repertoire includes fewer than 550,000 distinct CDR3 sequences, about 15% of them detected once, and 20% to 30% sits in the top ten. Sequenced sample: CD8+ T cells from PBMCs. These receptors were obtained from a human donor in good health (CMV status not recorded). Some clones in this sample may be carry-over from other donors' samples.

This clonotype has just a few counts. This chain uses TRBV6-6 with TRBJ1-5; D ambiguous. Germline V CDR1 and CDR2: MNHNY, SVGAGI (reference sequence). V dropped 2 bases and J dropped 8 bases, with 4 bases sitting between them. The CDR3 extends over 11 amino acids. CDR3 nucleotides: TGTGCCAGCAGTTACAGTGAGCCCCAGCATTTT. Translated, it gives CASSYSEPQHF.

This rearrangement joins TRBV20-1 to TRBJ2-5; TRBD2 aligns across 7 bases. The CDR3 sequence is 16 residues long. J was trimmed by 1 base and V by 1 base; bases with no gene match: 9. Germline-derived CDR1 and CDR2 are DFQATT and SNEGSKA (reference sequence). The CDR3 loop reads CSARAPASGIQETQYF. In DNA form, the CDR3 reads TGCAGTGCTAGAGCTCCGGCTAGCGGAATCCAAGAGACCCAGTACTTC.

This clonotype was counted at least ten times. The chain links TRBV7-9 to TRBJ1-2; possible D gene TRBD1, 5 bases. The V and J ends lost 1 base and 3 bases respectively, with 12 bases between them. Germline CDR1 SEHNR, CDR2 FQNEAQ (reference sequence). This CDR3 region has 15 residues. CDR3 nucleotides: TGTGCCAGCAGCTTAGTAGGGGAGGCGGACTATGGCTACACCTTC. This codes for CASSLVGEADYGYTF.

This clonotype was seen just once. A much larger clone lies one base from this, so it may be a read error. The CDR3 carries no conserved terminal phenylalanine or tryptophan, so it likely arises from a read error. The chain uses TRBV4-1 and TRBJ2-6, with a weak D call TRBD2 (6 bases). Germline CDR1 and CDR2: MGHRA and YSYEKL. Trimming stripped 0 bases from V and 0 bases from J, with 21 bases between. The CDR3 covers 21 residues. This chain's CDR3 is CASSQEGRARLGGSGANVLTL. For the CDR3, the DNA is TGCGCCAGCAGCCAAGAAGGTCGGGCCAGGCTGGGGGGCTCTGGGGCCAACGTCCTGACTTTA.

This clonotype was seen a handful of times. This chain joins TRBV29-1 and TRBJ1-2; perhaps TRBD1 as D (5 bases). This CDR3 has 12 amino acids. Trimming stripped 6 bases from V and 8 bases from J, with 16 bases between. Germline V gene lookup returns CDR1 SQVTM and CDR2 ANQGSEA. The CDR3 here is CSVLLGVGGYTF. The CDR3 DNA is TGCAGCGTCCTGTTGGGGGTCGGAGGCTACACCTTC.

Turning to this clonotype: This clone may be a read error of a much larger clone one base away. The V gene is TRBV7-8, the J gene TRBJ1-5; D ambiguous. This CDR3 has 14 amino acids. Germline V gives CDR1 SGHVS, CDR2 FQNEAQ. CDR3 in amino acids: CASSLNGQNQPRHF. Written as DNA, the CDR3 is TGTGCCAGCAGCTTGAACGGGCAGAATCAGCCCCGGCATTTT.

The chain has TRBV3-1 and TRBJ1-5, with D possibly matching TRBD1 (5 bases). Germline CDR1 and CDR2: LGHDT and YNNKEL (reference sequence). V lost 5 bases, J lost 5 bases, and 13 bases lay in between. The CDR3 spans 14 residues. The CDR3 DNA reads TGTGCCAGCAGCGGCCGGGACGGAGATCAGCCCCAGCATTTT. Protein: CASSGRDGDQPQHF. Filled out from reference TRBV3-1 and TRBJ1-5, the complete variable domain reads DTAVSQTPKYLVTQMGNDKSIKCEQNLGHDTMYWYKQDSKKFLKIMFSYNNKELIINETVPNRFSPKSPDKAHLNLHINSLELGDSAVYFCASSGRDGDQPQHFGDGTRLSIL.

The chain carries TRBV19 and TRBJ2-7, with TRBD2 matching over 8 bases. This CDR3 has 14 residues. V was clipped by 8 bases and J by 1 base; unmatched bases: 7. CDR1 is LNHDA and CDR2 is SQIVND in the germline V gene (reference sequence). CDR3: CASQKVAGSYEQYF. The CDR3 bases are TGTGCCAGTCAGAAGGTAGCGGGGTCCTACGAGCAGTACTTC.

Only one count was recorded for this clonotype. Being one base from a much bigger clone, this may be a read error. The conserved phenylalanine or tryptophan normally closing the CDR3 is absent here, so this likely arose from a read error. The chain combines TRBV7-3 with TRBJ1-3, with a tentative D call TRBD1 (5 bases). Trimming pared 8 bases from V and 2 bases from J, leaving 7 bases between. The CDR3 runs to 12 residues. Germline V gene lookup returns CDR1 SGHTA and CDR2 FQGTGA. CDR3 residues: CASEGTGNTIYY. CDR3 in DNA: TGTGCCAGCGAGGGGACTGGAAACACCATATATTAT.